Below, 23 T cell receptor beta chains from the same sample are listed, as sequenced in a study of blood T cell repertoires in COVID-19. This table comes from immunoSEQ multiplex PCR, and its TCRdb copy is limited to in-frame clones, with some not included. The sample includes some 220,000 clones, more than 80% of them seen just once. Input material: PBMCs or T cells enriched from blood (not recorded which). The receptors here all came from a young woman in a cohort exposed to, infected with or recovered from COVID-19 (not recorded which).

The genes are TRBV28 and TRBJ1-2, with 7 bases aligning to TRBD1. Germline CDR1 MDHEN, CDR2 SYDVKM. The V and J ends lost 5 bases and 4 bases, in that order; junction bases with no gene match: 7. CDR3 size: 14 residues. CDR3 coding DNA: TGTGCCAGCAGTGCTCCAGGGGGTCCCTATGGCTACACCTTC. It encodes CASSAPGGPYGYTF.

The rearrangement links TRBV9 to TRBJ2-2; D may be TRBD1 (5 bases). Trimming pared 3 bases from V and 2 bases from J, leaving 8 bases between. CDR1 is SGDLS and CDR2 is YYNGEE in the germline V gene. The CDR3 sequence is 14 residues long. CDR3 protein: CASSADTNTGELFF. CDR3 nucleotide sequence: TGTGCCAGCAGCGCGGACACTAACACCGGGGAGCTGTTTTTT.

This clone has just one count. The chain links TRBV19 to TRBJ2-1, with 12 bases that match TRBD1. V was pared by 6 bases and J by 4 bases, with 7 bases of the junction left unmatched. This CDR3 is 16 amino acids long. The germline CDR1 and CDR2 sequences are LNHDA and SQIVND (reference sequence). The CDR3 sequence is CASRPPGQGAYNEQFF. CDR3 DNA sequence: TGTGCCAGTAGACCTCCGGGACAGGGGGCGTACAATGAGCAGTTCTTC.

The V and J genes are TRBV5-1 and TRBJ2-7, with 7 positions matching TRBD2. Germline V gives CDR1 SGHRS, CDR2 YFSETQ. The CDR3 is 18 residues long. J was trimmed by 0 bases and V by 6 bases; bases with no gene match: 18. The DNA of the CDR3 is TGCGCCAGCACCCCGCTGGGGGAGGGGAAGGGGAACTCCTACGAGCAGTACTTC. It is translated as CASTPLGEGKGNSYEQYF. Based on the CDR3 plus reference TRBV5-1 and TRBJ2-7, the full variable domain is KAGVTQTPRYLIKTRGQQVTLSCSPISGHRSVSWYQQTPGQGLQFLFEYFSETQRNKGNFPGRFSGRQFSNSRSEMNVSTLELGDSALYLCASTPLGEGKGNSYEQYFGPGTRLTVT.

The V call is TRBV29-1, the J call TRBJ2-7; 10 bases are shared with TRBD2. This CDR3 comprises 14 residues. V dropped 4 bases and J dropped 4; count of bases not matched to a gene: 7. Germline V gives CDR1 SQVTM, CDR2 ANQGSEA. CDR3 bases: TGCAGCGTTGGAGTTGAACTAGCGGGATACGAGCAGTACTTC. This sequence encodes CSVGVELAGYEQYF.

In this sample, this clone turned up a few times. CDR3 coding DNA: TGTGCCAGCAGTTACCTAGGGGAATCACCCCTCCACTTT. The encoded protein is CASSYLGESPLHF. This chain uses TRBV6-5 with TRBJ1-6; D possibly corresponds to TRBD1 (5 bases). Germline-derived CDR1 and CDR2 are MNHEY and SVGAGI. V was trimmed by 2 bases and J by 10 bases, leaving 9 bases between them. CDR3 length: 13 amino acids.

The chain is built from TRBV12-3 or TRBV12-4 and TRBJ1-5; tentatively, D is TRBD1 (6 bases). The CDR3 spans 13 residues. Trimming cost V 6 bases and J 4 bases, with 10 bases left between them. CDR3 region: CASSRDINQPQHF. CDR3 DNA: TGTGCCAGCAGCCGGGACATAAATCAGCCCCAGCATTTT.

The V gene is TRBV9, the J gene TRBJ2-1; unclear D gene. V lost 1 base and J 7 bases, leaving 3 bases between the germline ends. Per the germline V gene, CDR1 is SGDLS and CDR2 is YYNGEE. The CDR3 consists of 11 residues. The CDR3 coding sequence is TGTGCCAGCAGCGTACGGAATGAGCAGTTCTTC. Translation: CASSVRNEQFF.

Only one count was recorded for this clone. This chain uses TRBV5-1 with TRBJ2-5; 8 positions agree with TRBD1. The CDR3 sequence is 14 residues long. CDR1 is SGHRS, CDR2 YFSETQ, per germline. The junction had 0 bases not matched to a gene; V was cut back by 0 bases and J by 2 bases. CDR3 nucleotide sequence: TGCGCCAGCAGCTTGGGGGACAGGCAAGAGACCCAGTACTTC. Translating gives CASSLGDRQETQYF.

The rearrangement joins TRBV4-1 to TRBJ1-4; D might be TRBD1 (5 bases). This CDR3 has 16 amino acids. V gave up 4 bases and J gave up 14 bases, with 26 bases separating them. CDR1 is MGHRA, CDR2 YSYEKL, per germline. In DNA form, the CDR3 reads TGCGCCAGCAGCCGTCAAGGAGGACCGTACGGGGGGTTTCTGTTTTTT. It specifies CASSRQGGPYGGFLFF.

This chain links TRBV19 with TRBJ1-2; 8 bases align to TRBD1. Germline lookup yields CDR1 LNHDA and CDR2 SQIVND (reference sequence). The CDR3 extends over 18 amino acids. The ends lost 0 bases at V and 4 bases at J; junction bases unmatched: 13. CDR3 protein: CASSIDIGGRGPSYGYTF. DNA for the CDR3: TGTGCCAGTAGTATAGATATTGGAGGCAGGGGGCCTAGCTATGGCTACACCTTC.

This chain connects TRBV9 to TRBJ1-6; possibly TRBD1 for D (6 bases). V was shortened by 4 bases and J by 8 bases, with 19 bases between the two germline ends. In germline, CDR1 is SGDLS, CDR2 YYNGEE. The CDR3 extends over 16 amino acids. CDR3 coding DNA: TGTGCCAGCAGCCCCCGGGGAGCAGGGGTAGATTCACCCCTCCACTTT. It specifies CASSPRGAGVDSPLHF.

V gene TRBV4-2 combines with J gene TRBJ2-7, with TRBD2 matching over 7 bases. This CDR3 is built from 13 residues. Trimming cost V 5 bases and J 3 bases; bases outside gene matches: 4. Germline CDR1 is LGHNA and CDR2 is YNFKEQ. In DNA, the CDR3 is TGTGCCAGCAGCGCCGGGACTAACTACGAGCAGTACTTC. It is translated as CASSAGTNYEQYF.

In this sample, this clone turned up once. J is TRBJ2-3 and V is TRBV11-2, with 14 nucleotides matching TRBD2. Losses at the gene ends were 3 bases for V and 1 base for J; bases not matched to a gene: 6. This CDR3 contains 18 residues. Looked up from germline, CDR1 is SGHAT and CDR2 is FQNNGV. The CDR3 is CASSFPRGLAGGTDTQYF. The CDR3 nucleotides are TGTGCCAGCAGCTTCCCCCGGGGACTAGCGGGGGGCACAGATACGCAGTATTTT.

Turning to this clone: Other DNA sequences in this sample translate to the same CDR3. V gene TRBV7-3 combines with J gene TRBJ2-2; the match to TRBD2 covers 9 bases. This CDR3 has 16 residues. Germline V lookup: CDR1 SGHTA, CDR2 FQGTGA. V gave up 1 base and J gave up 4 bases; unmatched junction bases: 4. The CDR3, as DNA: TGTGCCAGCAGCTTAAGGGTTAGCGGGGGCACCGGGGAGCTGTTTTTT. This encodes CASSLRVSGGTGELFF.

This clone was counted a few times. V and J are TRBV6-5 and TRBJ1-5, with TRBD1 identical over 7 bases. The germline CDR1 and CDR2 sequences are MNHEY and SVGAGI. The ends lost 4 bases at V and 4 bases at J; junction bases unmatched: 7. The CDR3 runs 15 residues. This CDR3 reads CASSFGDRQNQPQHF. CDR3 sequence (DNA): TGTGCCAGCAGTTTCGGGGACAGACAGAATCAGCCCCAGCATTTT.

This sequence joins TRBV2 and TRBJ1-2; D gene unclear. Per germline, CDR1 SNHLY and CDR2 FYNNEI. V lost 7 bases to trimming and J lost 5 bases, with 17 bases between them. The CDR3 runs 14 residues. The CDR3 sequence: CASNLERASYGYTF. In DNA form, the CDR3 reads TGTGCCAGCAACCTCGAGCGGGCCTCTTATGGCTACACCTTC.

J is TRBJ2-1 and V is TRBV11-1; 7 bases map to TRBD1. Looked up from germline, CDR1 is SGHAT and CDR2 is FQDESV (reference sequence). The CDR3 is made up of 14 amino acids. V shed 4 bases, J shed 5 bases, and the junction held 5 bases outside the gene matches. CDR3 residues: CASSSQGRDNEQFF. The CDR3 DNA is TGTGCCAGCAGCTCACAGGGGCGGGACAATGAGCAGTTCTTC.

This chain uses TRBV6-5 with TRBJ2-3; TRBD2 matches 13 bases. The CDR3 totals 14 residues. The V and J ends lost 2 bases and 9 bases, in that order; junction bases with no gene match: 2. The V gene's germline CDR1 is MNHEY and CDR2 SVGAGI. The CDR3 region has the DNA TGTGCCAGCAGTTACCGGGGACTAGCGGGAACGCAGTATTTT. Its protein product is CASSYRGLAGTQYF.

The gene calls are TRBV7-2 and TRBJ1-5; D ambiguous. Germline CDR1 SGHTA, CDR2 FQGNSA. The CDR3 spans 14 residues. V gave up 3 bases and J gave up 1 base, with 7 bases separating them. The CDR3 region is CASSLGQSNQPQHF. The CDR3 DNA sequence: TGTGCCAGCAGCTTGGGCCAGAGCAATCAGCCCCAGCATTTT.

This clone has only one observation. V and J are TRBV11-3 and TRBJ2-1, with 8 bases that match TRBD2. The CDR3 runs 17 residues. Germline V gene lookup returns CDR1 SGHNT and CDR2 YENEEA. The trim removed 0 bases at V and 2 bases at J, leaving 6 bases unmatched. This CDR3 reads CASSLDPGGGPYNEQFF. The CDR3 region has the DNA TGTGCCAGCAGCTTAGATCCCGGGGGGGGGCCCTACAATGAGCAGTTCTTC. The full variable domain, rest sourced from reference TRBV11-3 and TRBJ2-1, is EAGVVQSPRYKIIEKKQPVAFWCNPISGHNTLYWYLQNLGQGPELLIRYENEEAVDDSQLPKDRFSAERLKGVDSTLKIQPAELGDSAVYLCASSLDPGGGPYNEQFFGPGTRLTVL.

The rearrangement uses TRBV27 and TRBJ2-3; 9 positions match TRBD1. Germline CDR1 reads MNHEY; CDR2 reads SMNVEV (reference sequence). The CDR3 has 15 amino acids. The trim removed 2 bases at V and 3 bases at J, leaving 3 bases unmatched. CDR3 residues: CASSLKTGGTDTQYF. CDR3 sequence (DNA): TGTGCCAGCAGTTTAAAGACAGGGGGGACAGATACGCAGTATTTT.

The CDR3, as DNA: TGTGCCAGCAGTGAAGGAGAAGGTCAGGGTGCTGAGCAGTTCTTC. Amino acid sequence: CASSEGEGQGAEQFF. V usage is TRBV6-1 and J usage is TRBJ2-1, with D perhaps TRBD1 (5 bases). This CDR3 is built from 15 residues. Germline CDR1 is MNHNS and CDR2 is SASEGT. The V end was cut by 1 base, the J end by 9 bases, with 16 bases between.